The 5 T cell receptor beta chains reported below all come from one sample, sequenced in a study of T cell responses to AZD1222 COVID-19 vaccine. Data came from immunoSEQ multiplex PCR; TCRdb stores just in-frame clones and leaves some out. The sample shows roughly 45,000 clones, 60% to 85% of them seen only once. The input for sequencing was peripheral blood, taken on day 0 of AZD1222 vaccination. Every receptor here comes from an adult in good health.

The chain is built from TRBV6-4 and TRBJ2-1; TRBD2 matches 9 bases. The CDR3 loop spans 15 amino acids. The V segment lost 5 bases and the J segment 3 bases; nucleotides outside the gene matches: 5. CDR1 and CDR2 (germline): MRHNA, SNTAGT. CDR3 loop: CASSLVAGDYNEQFF. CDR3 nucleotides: TGTGCCAGCAGTTTGGTAGCGGGGGACTACAATGAGCAGTTCTTC.

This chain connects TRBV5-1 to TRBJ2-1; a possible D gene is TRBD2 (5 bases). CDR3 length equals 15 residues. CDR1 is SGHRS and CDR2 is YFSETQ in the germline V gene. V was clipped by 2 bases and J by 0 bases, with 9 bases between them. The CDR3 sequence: CASSFEGLSYNEQFF. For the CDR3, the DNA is TGCGCCAGCAGCTTCGAGGGCCTCTCCTACAATGAGCAGTTCTTC. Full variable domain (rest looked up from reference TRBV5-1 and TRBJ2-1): KAGVTQTPRYLIKTRGQQVTLSCSPISGHRSVSWYQQTPGQGLQFLFEYFSETQRNKGNFPGRFSGRQFSNSRSEMNVSTLELGDSALYLCASSFEGLSYNEQFFGPGTRLTVL.

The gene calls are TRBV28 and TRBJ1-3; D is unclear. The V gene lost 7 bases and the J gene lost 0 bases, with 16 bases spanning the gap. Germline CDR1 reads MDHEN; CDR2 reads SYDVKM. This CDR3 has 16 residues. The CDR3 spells CASTPYLGSSGNTIYF. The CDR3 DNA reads TGTGCCAGCACCCCCTACCTTGGATCCTCTGGAAACACCATATATTTT.

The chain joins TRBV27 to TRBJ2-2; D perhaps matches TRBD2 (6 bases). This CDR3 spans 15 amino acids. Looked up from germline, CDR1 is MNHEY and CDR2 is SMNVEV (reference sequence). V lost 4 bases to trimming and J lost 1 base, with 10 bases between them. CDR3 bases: TGTGCCAGCAGTTCTGCGGGATTGAACACCGGGGAGCTGTTTTTT. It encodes CASSSAGLNTGELFF.

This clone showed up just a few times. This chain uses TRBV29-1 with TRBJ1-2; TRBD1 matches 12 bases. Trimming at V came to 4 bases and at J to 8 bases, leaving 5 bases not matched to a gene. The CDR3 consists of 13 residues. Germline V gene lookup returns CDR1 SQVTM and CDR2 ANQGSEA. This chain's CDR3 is CSVVGQGADGYTF. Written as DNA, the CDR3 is TGCAGCGTTGTGGGACAGGGGGCTGACGGCTACACCTTC.